This T cell receptor beta chain was captured in a study of blood T cell repertoires in COVID-19 (dated by TCRdb to the early 2020s). For context, the study as a whole: The collaborator samples originated in the United States, Italy and Spain and spanned the acute and convalescent phases of COVID-19. The prospective study material was composed of cDNA or gDNA derived from T cells, B-cell-depleted T cells, or PBMCs. Deeply sampled blood TCRbeta repertoires from subjects exposed to, actively infected with, or recovered from COVID-19 were included in the dataset. The repertoires were released in a freely available public database meant as a resource for research on the immune response to SARS-CoV-2. The samples were drawn from two sources: the first 160 participants of the ongoing ImmuneRACE study, and fewer than 1,500 subjects contributed by 6 global collaborators. A de-identified subject ID, COVID-19 status, age in years and sex were almost always included in the sample metadata. Where available, HLA class I and class II types were obtained from metadata supplied by the sample provider rather than from assay-based typing.

Whole blood was collected in K2EDTA tubes by collaborating institutions according to the institutions' own protocols. For TCRbeta analysis, collaborator samples were shipped as frozen whole blood, as isolated PBMCs, or as DNA extracted from either sample type. As for this clone: This clone's antigen is unknown. The input lacks base qualities; no much larger clone sits a single base away.

The CDR3 contains 14 residues, cysteine and phenylalanine counted. This entry keeps only the CDR3 DNA: 42 bases, framed from base 1. V is shortened by 3 bases, J by 3 bases, and the region joining them spans 11 bases. CDR1 is given as MNHNS and CDR2 as SASEGT, both from the germline V gene. The immunoSEQ Assay, a bias-controlled multiplex PCR, was used to amplify TCRbeta CDR3 regions from genomic DNA. On the authors' methods: Within the assay, amplification of reference gene primers was used to estimate how many nucleated cells each sample contained. To quantify the absolute abundance of each unique TCRbeta CDR3 rearrangement, sequence reads were collapsed and filtered. Productive Simpson clonality was computed per sample as the square root of Simpson's diversity index over productive rearrangements. In its TCRdb copy, this immuneACCESS table keeps in-frame sequences only and misses some clones. Where compared with another copy, unresolved V genes explain less than half of these, and the others have no known cause. V and J calls and clone size are as listed in that table; D and trimming were resolved from the DNA. The sample data list about 130,000 clones, and 74% of these were observed just once. The top ten hold 5.5% of the sample.

General conclusions and limits of the study: How much clinical and demographic metadata was included differed by source and by participant, and the metadata was provided uncurated.

The source material was peripheral blood. This receptor chain uses TRBV6-1 and TRBJ1-2, with TRBD1 as a weak D call on 5 bases. The TCR originated in a man between 60 and 75 years old with acute or convalescent COVID-19. The CDR3: CASSDRAGDYGYTF. The sequenced DNA is TGTGCCAGCAGTGACCGGGCGGGGGACTATGGCTACACCTTC.